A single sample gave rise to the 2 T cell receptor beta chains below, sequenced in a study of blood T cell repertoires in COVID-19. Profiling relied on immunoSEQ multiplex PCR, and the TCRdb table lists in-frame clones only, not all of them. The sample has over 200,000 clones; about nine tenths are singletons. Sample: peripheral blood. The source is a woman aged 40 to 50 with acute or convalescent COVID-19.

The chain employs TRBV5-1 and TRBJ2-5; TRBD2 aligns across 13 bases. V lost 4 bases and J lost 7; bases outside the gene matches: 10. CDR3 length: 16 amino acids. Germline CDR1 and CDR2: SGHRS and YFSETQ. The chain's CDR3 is CASSVTSGGVPSTQYF. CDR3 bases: TGCGCCAGCAGCGTCACTAGCGGGGGGGTTCCATCGACCCAGTACTTC.

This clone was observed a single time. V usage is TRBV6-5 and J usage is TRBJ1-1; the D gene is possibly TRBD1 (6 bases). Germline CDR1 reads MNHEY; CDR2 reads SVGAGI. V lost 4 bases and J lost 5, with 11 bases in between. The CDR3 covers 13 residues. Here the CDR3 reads CASSSYQGTEAFF. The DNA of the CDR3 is TGTGCCAGCAGTTCTTACCAGGGGACTGAAGCTTTCTTT.